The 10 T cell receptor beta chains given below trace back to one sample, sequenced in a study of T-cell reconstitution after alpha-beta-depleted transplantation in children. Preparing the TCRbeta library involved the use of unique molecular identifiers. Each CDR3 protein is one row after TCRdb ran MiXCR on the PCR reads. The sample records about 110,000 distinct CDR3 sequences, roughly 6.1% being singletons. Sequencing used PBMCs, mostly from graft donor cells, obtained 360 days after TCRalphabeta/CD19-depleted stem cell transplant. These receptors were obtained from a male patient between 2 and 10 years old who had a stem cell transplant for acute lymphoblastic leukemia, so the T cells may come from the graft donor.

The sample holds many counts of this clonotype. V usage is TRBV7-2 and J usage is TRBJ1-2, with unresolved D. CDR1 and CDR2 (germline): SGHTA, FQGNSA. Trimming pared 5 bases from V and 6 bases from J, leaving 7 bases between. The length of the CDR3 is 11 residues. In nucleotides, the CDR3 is TGTGCCAGCAGCCTAATTCATGGCTACACCTTC. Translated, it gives CASSLIHGYTF. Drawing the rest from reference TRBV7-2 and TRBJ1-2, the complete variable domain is GAGVSQSPSNKVTEKGKDVELRCDPISGHTALYWYRQSLGQGLEFLIYFQGNSAPDKSGLPSDRFSAERTGGSVSTLTIQRTQQEDSAVYLCASSLIHGYTFGSGTRLTVV.

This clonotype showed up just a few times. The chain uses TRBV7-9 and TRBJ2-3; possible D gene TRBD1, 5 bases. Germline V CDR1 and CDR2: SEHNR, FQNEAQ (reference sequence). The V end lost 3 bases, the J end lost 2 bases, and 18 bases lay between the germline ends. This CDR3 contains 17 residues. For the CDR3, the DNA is TGTGCCAGCAGCTTCGGCTGGGAACAGGCGCTCACAGATACGCAGTATTTT. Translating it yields CASSFGWEQALTDTQYF.

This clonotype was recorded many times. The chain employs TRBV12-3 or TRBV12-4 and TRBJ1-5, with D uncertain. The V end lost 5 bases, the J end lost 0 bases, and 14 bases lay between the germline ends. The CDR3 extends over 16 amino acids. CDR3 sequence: CASSGRGVYSNQPQHF. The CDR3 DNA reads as TGTGCCAGCAGTGGCCGAGGCGTTTATAGCAATCAGCCCCAGCATTTT.

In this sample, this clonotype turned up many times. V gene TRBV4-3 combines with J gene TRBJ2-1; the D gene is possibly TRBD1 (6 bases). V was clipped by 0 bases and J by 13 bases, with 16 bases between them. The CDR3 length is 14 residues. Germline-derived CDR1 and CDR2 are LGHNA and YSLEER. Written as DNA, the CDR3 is TGCGCCAGCAGCCAAGAGAGGCACACGGGACAACAGTTCTTC. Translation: CASSQERHTGQQFF.

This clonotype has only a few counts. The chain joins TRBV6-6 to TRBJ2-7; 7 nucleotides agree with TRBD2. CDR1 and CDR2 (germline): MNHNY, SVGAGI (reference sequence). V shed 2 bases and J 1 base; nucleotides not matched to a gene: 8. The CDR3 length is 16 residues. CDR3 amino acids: CASSYGLASGSYEQYF. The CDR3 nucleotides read TGTGCCAGCAGTTACGGTCTAGCTAGCGGTTCCTACGAGCAGTACTTC.

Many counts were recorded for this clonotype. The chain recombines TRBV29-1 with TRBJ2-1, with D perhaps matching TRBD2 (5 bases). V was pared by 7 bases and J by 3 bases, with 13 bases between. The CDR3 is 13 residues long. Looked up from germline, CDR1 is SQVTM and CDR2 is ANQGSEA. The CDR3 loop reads CSAPEGNYNEQFF. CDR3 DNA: TGCAGCGCCCCTGAGGGAAACTACAATGAGCAGTTCTTC.

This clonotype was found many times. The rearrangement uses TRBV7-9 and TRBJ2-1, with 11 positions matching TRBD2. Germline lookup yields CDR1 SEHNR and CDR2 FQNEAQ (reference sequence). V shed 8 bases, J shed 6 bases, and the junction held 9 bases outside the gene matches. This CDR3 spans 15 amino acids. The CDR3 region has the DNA TGTGCCAGCCCCTACCCGGGACTAGCGGTCAATGAGCAGTTCTTC. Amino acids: CASPYPGLAVNEQFF.

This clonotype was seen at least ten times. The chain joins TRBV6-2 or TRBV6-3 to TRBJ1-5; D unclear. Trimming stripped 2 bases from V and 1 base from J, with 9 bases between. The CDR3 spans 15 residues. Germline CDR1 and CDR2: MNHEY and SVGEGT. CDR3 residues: CASSYGVGSNQPQHF. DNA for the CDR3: TGTGCCAGCAGTTACGGGGTTGGAAGCAATCAGCCCCAGCATTTT.

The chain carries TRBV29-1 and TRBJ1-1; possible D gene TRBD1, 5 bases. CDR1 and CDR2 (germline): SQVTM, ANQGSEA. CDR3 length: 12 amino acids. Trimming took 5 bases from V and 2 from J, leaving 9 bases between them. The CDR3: CSVTTENTEAFF. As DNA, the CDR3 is TGCAGCGTTACGACAGAAAACACTGAAGCTTTCTTT.

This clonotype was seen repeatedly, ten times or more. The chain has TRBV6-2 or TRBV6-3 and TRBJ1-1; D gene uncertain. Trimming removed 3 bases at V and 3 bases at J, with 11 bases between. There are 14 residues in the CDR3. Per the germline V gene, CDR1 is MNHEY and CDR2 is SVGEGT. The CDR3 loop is CASSYYALDTEAFF. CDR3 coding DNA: TGTGCCAGCAGTTATTATGCTCTCGACACTGAAGCTTTCTTT.